This TCR beta chain was recorded in a study of T cell changes during pregnancy in multiple sclerosis. Trimming stripped 4 bases from V and 7 bases from J, with 21 bases between. The V gene's germline CDR1 is SGHDT and CDR2 YYEEEE. The CDR3 length is 16 residues. Generated by immunoSEQ multiplex PCR, the TCRdb table keeps only in-frame clones and is missing some. Of about 23,000 clones detected, 85% to 90% appear once; the ten largest clones hold 7.5% to 8%. This TCR was sampled from a female donor with multiple sclerosis, enrolled in a pregnancy study. J is TRBJ1-5 and V is TRBV5-6; maybe TRBD1 (5 bases). Sequences were derived from CD8+ T cells from peripheral blood mononuclear cells, sampled before pregnancy. CDR3 region: CASSRGGERKRQPQHF. DNA for the CDR3: TGTGCCAGCAGCAGGGGAGGCGAAAGAAAAAGGCAGCCCCAGCATTTT.